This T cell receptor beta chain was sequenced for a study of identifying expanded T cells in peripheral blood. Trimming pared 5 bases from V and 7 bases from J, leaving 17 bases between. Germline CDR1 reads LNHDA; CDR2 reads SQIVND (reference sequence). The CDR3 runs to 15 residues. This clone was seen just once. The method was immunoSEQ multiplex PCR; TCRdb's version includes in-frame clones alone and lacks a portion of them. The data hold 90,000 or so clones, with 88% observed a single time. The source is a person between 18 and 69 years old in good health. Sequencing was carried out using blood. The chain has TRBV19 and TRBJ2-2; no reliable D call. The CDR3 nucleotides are TGTGCCAGTAGTCGTCAAATAGTGGAAGGCGGGGAGCTGTTTTTT. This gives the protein CASSRQIVEGGELFF.